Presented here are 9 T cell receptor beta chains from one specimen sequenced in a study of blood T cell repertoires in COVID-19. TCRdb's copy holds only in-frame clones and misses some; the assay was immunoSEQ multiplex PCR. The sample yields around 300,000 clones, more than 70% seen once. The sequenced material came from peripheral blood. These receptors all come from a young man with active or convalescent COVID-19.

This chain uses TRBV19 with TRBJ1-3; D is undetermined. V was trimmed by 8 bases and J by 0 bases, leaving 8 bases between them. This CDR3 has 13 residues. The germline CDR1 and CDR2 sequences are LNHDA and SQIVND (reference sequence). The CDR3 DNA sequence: TGTGCCAGTGGCGGCCTCTCTGGAAACACCATATATTTT. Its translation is CASGGLSGNTIYF.

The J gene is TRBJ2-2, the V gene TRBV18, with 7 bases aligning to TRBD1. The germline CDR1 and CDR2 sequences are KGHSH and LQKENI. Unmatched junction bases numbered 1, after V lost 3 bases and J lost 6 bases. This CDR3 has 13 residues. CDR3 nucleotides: TGTGCCAGCTCACCGACAGGGCCCGGGGAGCTGTTTTTT. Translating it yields CASSPTGPGELFF.

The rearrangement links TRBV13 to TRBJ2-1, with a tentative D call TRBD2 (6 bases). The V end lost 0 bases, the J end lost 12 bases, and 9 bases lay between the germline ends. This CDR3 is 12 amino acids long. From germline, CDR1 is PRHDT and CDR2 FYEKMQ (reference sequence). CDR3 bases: TGTGCCAGCAGCTTAGGGCGGGACCGGCAGTTCTTC. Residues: CASSLGRDRQFF. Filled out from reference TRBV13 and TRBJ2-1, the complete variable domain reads AAGVIQSPRHLIKEKRETATLKCYPIPRHDTVYWYQQGPGQDPQFLISFYEKMQSDKGSIPDRFSAQQFSDYHSELNMSSLELGDSALYFCASSLGRDRQFFGPGTRLTVL.

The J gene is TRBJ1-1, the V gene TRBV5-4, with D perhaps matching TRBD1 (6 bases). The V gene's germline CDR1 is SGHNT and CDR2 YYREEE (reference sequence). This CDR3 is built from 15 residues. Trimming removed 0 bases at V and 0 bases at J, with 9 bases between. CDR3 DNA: TGTGCCAGCAGCTTGGCCAGGGGCATGAACACTGAAGCTTTCTTT. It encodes CASSLARGMNTEAFF.

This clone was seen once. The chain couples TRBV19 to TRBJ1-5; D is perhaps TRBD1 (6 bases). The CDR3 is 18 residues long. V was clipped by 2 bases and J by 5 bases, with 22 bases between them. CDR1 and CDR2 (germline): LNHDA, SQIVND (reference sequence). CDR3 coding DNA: TGTGCCAGTAGTATACTATCCGGACAGAGCAACCCCGATCAGCCCCAGCATTTT. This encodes CASSILSGQSNPDQPQHF. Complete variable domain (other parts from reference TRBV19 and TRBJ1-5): DGGITQSPKYLFRKEGQNVTLSCEQNLNHDAMYWYRQDPGQGLRLIYYSQIVNDFQKGDIAEGYSVSREKKESFPLTVTSAQKNPTAFYLCASSILSGQSNPDQPQHFGDGTRLSIL.

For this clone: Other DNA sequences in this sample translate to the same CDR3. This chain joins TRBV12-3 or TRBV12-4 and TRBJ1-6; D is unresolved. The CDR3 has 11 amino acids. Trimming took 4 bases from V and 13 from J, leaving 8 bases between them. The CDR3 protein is CASSSRGPLHF. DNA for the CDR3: TGTGCCAGCAGTTCGCGAGGGCCCCTCCACTTT.

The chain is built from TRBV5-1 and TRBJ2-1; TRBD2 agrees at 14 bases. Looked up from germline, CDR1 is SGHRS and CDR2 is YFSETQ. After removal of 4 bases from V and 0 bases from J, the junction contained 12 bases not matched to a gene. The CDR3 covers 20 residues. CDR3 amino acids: CASSRGTSGGTRSSYNEQFF. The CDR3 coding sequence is TGCGCCAGCAGCCGGGGGACTAGCGGGGGAACTAGGAGCTCCTACAATGAGCAGTTCTTC.

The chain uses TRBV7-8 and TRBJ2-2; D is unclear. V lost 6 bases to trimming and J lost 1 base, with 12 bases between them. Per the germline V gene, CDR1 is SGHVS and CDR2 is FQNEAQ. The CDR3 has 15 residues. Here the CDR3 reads CASRADWVNTGELFF. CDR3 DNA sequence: TGTGCCAGCAGAGCCGACTGGGTGAACACCGGGGAGCTGTTTTTT.

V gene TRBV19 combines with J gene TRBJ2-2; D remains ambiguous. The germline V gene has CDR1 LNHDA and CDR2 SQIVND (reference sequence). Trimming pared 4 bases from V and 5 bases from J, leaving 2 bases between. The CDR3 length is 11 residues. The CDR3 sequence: CASSTTGELFF. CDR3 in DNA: TGTGCCAGTAGTACTACCGGGGAGCTGTTTTTT.